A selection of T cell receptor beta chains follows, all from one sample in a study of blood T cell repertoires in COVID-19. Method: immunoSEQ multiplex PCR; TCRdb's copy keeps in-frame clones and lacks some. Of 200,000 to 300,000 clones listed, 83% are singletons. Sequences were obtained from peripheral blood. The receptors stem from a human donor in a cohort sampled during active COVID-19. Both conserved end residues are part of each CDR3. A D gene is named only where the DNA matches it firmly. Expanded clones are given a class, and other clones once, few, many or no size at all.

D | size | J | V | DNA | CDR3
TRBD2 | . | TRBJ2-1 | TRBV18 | TGTGCCAGCTCACTGAATGCCGGGACTAGCGGATACAATGAGCAGTTCTTC | CASSLNAGTSGYNEQFF
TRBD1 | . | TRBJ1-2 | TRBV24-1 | TGTGCCACCGGGGACAGGGGGATAGATGGCTACACCTTC | CATGDRGIDGYTF
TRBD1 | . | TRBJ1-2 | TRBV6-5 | TGTGCCACCTCTGGACAGGGGTTCTATGGCTACACCTTC | CATSGQGFYGYTF
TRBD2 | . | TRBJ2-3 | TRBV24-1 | TGTGCCACCGGCCTGAGCGGGGGCCGCACAGATACGCAGTATTTT | CATGLSGGRTDTQYF
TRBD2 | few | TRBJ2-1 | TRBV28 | TGTGCCAGCAGTTCCCATCCTAGCGGGACCTCCTCATGGTACAATGAGCAGTTCTTC | CASSSHPSGTSSWYNEQFF
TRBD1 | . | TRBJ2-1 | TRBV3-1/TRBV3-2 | TGTGCCAGCAGCCAAGGGGGACAGGGGTCTAGGCAGTTCTTC | CASSQGGQGSRQFF
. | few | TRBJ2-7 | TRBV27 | TGTGCCAGCAGTTTATCAGGGGTCGGATCCTACGAGCAGTACTTC | CASSLSGVGSYEQYF
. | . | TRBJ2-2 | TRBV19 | TGTGCCAGTAAGGGCCAGGGGTCCACCGGGGAGCTGTTTTTT | CASKGQGSTGELFF
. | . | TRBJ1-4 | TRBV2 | TGTGCCAGTTCCCGCCTGGGCGGGGGTAATGAAAAACTGTTTTTT | CASSRLGGGNEKLFF
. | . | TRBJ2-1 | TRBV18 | TGTGCCAGCTCACCACCCCCCGACAGTACCTATGAGCAGTTCTTC | CASSPPPDSTYEQFF
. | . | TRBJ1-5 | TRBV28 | TGTGCCAGCACCTCCCCCATGGAGTTCGGAACCCTCAATCAGCCCCAGCATTTT | CASTSPMEFGTLNQPQHF
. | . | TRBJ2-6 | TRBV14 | TGTGCCAGCAGCTCGACAGGATCAAGCTCTGGGGCCAACGTCCTGACTTTC | CASSSTGSSSGANVLTF
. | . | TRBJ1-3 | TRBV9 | TGTGCCAGCAGCGTAGACAGTGACACCATATATTTT | CASSVDSDTIYF
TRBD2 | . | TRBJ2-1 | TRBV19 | TGTGCCAGTACTCCGATGGGGACTAGCGGGAGTGAGCAGTTCTTC | CASTPMGTSGSEQFF
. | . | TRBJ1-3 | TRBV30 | TGTGCCTGTCCGCAAGGATCAAGTGGAGAGTTGGGCACCATATATTTT | CACPQGSSGELGTIYF
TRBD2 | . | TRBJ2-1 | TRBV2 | TGTGCCAGCAGTGAAGGGACTAGCGGGAGTTATGAGCAGTTCTTC | CASSEGTSGSYEQFF
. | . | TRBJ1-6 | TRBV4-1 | TGCGCCAGCAGCCAAGTCCCCTGGACTGCAAGCTCCTATAATTCACCCCTCCACTTT | CASSQVPWTASSYNSPLHF
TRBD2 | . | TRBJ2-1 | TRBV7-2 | TGTGCCAGCAGCTTAGCGCGAGCGGGGGGCCCTCCCAATGAGCAGTTCTTC | CASSLARAGGPPNEQFF
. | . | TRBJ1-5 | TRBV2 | TGTGCCAGCACGAGATATAGCAATCAGCCCCAGCATTTT | CASTRYSNQPQHF
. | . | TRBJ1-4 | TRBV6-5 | TGTGCCAGCAGGGACCAGGGGAAACTGTTTTTT | CASRDQGKLFF
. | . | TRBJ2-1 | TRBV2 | TGTGCCAGCAGTGTGGGGCGCACCAGCTCCTACAATGAGCAGTTCTTC | CASSVGRTSSYNEQFF
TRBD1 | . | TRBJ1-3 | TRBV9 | TGTGCCAGCAGCCTGGACAGGGGTTCCTCTGGAAACACCATATATTTT | CASSLDRGSSGNTIYF
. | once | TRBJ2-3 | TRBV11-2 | TGTGCCAGCAGCTTAGTCCAGGGGCCTCGGTCTCGCACAGATACGCAGTATTTT | CASSLVQGPRSRTDTQYF
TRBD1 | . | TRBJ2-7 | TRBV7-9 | TGTGCCAGCAGCCGGGGACAGGGGAACACCGAGCAGTACTTC | CASSRGQGNTEQYF
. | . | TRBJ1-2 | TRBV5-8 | TGTGCCAGCAGCTCCGGGGAGTTGGGTAACTATGGCTACACCTTC | CASSSGELGNYGYTF
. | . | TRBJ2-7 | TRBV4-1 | TGCGCCAGCAGCCGAGGTCCGGGACAAAGGCGCGAGCAGTACTTC | CASSRGPGQRREQYF
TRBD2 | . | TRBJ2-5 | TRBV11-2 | TGTGCCAGCAGCTTATTCGGGCGGGGGTCATATCAAGAGACCCAGTACTTC | CASSLFGRGSYQETQYF
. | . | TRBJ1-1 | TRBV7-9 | TGTGCCAGCAGAGCCTCAGGAGGGCCCGAAGCTTTCTTT | CASRASGGPEAFF
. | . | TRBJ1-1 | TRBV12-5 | TGTGCTAGTGGACCTCTTAGGGGGACCACTGAAGCTTTCTTT | CASGPLRGTTEAFF
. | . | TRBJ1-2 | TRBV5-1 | TGCGCCAGCAGCGCGACCGGGGGGGCAACAATGAAGGGCTACACCTTC | CASSATGGATMKGYTF
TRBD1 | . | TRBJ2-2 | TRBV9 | TGTGCCAGCAGCGTTCGGCAGGGGGCCACCGGGGAGCTGTTTTTT | CASSVRQGATGELFF
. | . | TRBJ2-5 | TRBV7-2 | TGTGCCAGCAGCCCTCGGACAGAAGAGACCCAGTACTTC | CASSPRTEETQYF
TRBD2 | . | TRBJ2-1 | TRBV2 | TGTGCCACCCAGGGACTAGCGGGAGCCAATGAGCAGTTCTTC | CATQGLAGANEQFF
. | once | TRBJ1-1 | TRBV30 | TGTGCCTGGAGTACGGACAACCGAGGAGCTTTCTTT | CAWSTDNRGAFF
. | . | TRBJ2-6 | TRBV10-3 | TGTGCCATCAGTTCCCTAACAGGGAGGGGTGGGGCCAACGTCCTGACTTTC | CAISSLTGRGGANVLTF
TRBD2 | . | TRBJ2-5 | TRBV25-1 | TGTGCCAGCAGTGAAGGGGGAGGGGCTGGGGAGACCCAGTACTTC | CASSEGGGAGETQYF
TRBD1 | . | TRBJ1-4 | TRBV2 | TGTGCCAGCAGTTTAAGACAGGGGGGTAATGAAAAACTGTTTTTT | CASSLRQGGNEKLFF
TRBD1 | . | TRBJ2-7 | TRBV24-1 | TGTGCCACCAGTTTACCACCCCCCGGGACAGGGACCCAAAAGCAGTACTTC | CATSLPPPGTGTQKQYF